This TCR beta chain is drawn from a study of OX40 agonist ivuxolimab in advanced cancers. Broadly, across the study: Ivuxolimab was an agonistic, fully human IgG2 monoclonal antibody directed against OX40 (CD134), a costimulatory receptor. Partial responses were achieved by three dose-escalation patients, of whom one had hepatocellular carcinoma and two had cutaneous melanoma. Prior anti-PD-1, anti-PD-L1 or anti-CTLA-4 therapy was permitted, and checkpoint inhibitors had been received by about 44% of dose-escalation patients. The paper describes the monotherapy dose-escalation part (N ≈ 49 patients) of the phase I trial of ivuxolimab. Intravenous ivuxolimab was administered to patients every 2 weeks at six dose levels: 0.01, 0.1, 0.3, 1.5, 3 and 10 mg/kg. The point of sequencing TCRbeta in the periphery was to test whether ivuxolimab changed TCR sequence diversity and drove clonal T-cell expansion. Among the approximately 54 dose-escalation patients, about 19 had hepatocellular carcinoma, roughly 15 melanoma, 9 renal cell carcinoma and 9 head and neck cancer. In the dose-escalation cohort, 65% to 85% of patients were male, and the mean age was roughly 60 years with a range of roughly 23 to 90.

The CDR3 covers 15 residues, taking in both the cysteine and the phenylalanine. Only the CDR3 DNA stays, 45 bases, in frame from base 1. CDR1 is given as SGHRS and CDR2 as YFSETQ, both from the germline V gene. At the junction V is shortened by 5 bases and J by 2 bases; bases outside the gene matches: 7. Patients with autoimmune disease history or receiving systemic immunosuppression were excluded from the trial. Peripheral blood for TCR sequencing was drawn from every dose cohort at baseline, at cycle 4 day 1 and at cycle 7 day 1. Samples came from an open-label, multicenter, first-in-human phase I dose-escalation trial of ivuxolimab. The trial enrolled adults with locally advanced or metastatic head and neck squamous cell, hepatocellular, melanoma or renal cell carcinoma. Before TCR sequencing, CD4+ and CD8+ T cells were separately sorted from peripheral blood. To sequence the TCRbeta CDR3 region, genomic DNA was isolated from the sorted cells. TCRbeta CDR3 regions were sequenced using the immunoSEQ Assay. The immuneACCESS repertoire file appears here via TCRdb, limited to in-frame rearrangements. These files lack a portion of the clones; in checked studies, under half of the deficit traces to unresolved V genes, and the cause of the others is not known. The sample contains tens of thousands of clones, 80% to 90% of them found a single time. Around 0.7% of the sample goes to the ten largest clones.

What the study reported, not specific to this receptor: Low levels of normalized T-cell clonal expansion were also shown by some nonresponding patients. At doses of 0.1 to 3.0 mg/kg, clonal expansion of both CD4+ and CD8+ blood T cells was observed from baseline to week 6. The antigen specificity of the peripheral T cells that underwent clonal expansion was not determined. After ivuxolimab, CD8+ T cells had more expanded clones than CD4+ T cells on average. In partial responders in the 0.1-3.0 mg/kg groups, normalized peripheral clonal expansion was found to be among the lowest, especially among CD8+ T cells.

This clone was observed a few times. Which antigen it targets is not known. Per-base quality was not reported, and no clone a single base away is much larger than it. The TCR originated in an adult with an advanced solid tumor such as melanoma, head and neck, liver or kidney cancer. This material consisted of CD4+ or CD8+ T cells sorted from blood, taken in a trial of the OX40 agonist ivuxolimab. The V and J segments used are TRBV5-1 and TRBJ1-3, with 7 bases aligning to TRBD1. The CDR3 protein is CASSTGAGAGNTIYF. The nucleotides are TGCGCCAGCAGTACAGGGGCGGGTGCTGGAAACACCATATATTTT.